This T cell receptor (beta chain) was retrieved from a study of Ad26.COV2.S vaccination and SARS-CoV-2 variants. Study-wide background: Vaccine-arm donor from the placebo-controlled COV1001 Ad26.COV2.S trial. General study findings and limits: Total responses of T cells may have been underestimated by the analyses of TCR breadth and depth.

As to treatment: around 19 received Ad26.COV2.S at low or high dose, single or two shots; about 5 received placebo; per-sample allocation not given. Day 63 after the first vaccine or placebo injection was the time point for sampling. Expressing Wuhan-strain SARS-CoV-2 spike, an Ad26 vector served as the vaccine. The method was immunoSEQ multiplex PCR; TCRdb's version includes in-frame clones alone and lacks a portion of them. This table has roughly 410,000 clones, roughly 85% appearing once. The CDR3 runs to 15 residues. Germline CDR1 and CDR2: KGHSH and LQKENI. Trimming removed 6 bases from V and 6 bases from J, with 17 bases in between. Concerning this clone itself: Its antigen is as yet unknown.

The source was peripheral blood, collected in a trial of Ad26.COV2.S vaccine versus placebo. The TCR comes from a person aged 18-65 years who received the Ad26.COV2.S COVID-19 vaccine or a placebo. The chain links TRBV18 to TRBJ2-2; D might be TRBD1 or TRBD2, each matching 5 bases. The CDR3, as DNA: TGTGCCAGCTCTATATTACTAGGGACCGCCGGGGAGCTGTTTTTT. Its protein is CASSILLGTAGELFF.